Following are 5 T cell receptor beta chains from one sample sequenced in a study of blood T cell repertoires in COVID-19 (dated by TCRdb to 2020 to 2021). Receptor amplification or capture employed the immunoSEQ multiplex PCR assay. Not all clones reach the TCRdb copy of this immuneACCESS table, which keeps in-frame sequences only. Checked studies attribute under half of the gap to unresolved V genes and leave the rest unexplained. Recorded for this sample are about 150,000 clones; almost 85% of them occurred a single time. The top ten clones comprise 3.4% of the sample. The sequencing input was PBMCs or T cells enriched from blood (not recorded which). These receptors all come from a woman between 50 and 59 years old with acute COVID-19.

This clone was recorded only once. This chain uses TRBV30 with TRBJ2-5; 11 bases agree with TRBD2. V shed 0 bases, J shed 9 bases, and the junction held 6 bases outside the gene matches. This CDR3 comprises 14 residues. Germline values: CDR1 GTSNPN, CDR2 SVGIG (reference sequence). CDR3 residues: CAWSVTSGSSSQYF. CDR3 nucleotide sequence: TGTGCCTGGAGTGTCACTAGCGGGAGTAGTTCCCAGTACTTC. The entire variable domain, with the rest obtained from reference TRBV30 and TRBJ2-5, is as follows: SQTIHQWPATLVQPVGSPLSLECTVEGTSNPNLYWYRQAAGRGLQLLFYSVGIGQISSEVPQNLSASRPQDRQFILSSKKLLLSDSGFYLCAWSVTSGSSSQYFGPGTRLLVL.

This chain links TRBV6-5 with TRBJ1-2; 8 bases match TRBD1. CDR3 length equals 15 residues. Germline V gene lookup returns CDR1 MNHEY and CDR2 SVGAGI. Trimming removed 2 bases from V and 3 bases from J; junction bases left unmatched: 5. The CDR3 protein is CASSYGQGVDYGYTF. In DNA, the CDR3 is TGTGCCAGCAGTTACGGACAGGGAGTTGACTATGGCTACACCTTC.

In this sample, this clone turned up a few times. CDR3 sequence reads: CASSPDSSSGSETQYF. Written as DNA, the CDR3 is TGTGCCAGCAGCCCCGATTCGTCTAGCGGGAGCGAGACCCAGTACTTC. V and J are TRBV4-2 and TRBJ2-5, with 10 nucleotides matching TRBD2. Looked up from germline, CDR1 is LGHNA and CDR2 is YNFKEQ. The CDR3 is 16 residues long. V was pared by 4 bases and J by 5 bases, with 10 bases of the junction left unmatched.

The gene calls are TRBV29-1 and TRBJ1-2; D is ambiguous. The CDR3 runs to 13 residues. Germline CDR1 SQVTM, CDR2 ANQGSEA. Deletions cut 0 bases from V and 7 bases from J, with 12 bases between. CDR3 DNA sequence: TGCAGCGTTGAAGATGTAAGAGGTTCTGGCTACACCTTC. Translation gives CSVEDVRGSGYTF.

The chain carries TRBV14 and TRBJ1-1; D gene uncertain. The CDR3 extends over 13 amino acids. Germline V gives CDR1 SGHDN, CDR2 FVKESK. The germline V and J ends were trimmed by 3 bases and 4 bases, with 9 bases remaining between them. CDR3 sequence: CASSHEFGTEAFF. The CDR3 coding sequence is TGTGCCAGCAGCCATGAGTTTGGCACTGAAGCTTTCTTT.